The 8 T cell receptor beta chains listed next were all sequenced from one sample in a study of cytomegalovirus exposure and HLA in healthy donors (dated by TCRdb to 2016 to 2017). Libraries were built with the immunoSEQ multiplex PCR assay. For the multiplex PCR, a mixture combining 60 forward primers for TCR Vbeta segments and 13 reverse primers for TCR Jbeta segments was used. TCRdb took over this immuneACCESS table, retaining in-frame rearrangements with V and J assigned. Such tables are incomplete; in checked studies, under half of the missing clones stem from an unresolved V gene, and the remainder is unexplained. This sample comprises over 200,000 clones, 82% of them detected only once. The top ten constitute roughly 6% of the sample. The sample was PBMCs. Source of these receptors: a man aged 35-49 years in good health and CMV-seropositive.

V is TRBV6-6 and J is TRBJ1-1; a possible D gene is TRBD1 (6 bases). CDR3 size: 14 residues. V lost 5 bases and J lost 0, with 10 bases in between. CDR1 and CDR2 from the germline V gene are MNHNY and SVGAGI (reference sequence). The CDR3 here is CASSTGQLNTEAFF. The DNA of the CDR3 is TGTGCCAGCAGTACAGGACAGTTGAACACTGAAGCTTTCTTT.

The chain uses TRBV5-6 and TRBJ2-7; perhaps TRBD2 as D (6 bases). V lost 0 bases and J 5 bases, leaving 18 bases between the germline ends. The CDR3 runs to 16 residues. CDR1 is SGHDT and CDR2 is YYEEEE in the germline V gene. The CDR3 sequence is CASSLAGGNVFDEQYF. The DNA for the CDR3 is TGTGCCAGCAGCTTGGCGGGCGGGAACGTTTTCGACGAGCAGTACTTC.

The V and J genes are TRBV7-9 and TRBJ1-4; unclear D gene. V was shortened by 2 bases and J by 8 bases, with 9 bases between the two germline ends. Germline CDR1 reads SEHNR; CDR2 reads FQNEAQ (reference sequence). The CDR3 covers 13 residues. CDR3 nucleotide sequence: TGTGCCAGCAGCTTAATCCAGGTCGAAAAACTGTTTTTT. Its protein is CASSLIQVEKLFF.

The chain couples TRBV2 to TRBJ2-7; D not resolved. V lost 2 bases, J lost 4 bases, and 3 bases lay in between. CDR1 SNHLY and CDR2 FYNNEI come from the germline V gene. The CDR3 consists of 11 residues. CDR3 nucleotide sequence: TGTGCCAGCAGTGAACCTTACGAGCAGTACTTC. Translated: CASSEPYEQYF.

J is TRBJ2-2 and V is TRBV4-1, with 8 positions matching TRBD2. This CDR3 comprises 16 residues. Trimming took 1 base from V and 4 from J; bases not matched to a gene: 5. Germline CDR1 is MGHRA and CDR2 is YSYEKL. In DNA, the CDR3 is TGCGCCAGCAGCCAAGTGGCGGGAGGAAGCACCGGGGAGCTGTTTTTT. Translated: CASSQVAGGSTGELFF.

This sequence joins TRBV6-6 and TRBJ2-3; D call uncertain. Between the trimmed V and J ends, which lost 2 bases and 6 bases, there was a span of 12 bases. Germline CDR1 and CDR2: MNHNY and SVGAGI (reference sequence). The CDR3 runs to 14 residues. For the CDR3, the DNA is TGTGCCAGCAGTTACGGCCCTTTTACGGATACGCAGTATTTT. Its translation: CASSYGPFTDTQYF.

In this sample, this clone turned up a few times. V gene TRBV6-5 combines with J gene TRBJ1-4; D is possibly TRBD1 (5 bases). Germline-derived CDR1 and CDR2 are MNHEY and SVGAGI. The CDR3 has 15 residues. V was clipped by 1 base and J by 6 bases, with 12 bases between them. CDR3 nucleotide sequence: TGTGCCAGCAGTTACTTCGGCCAGGGCGATGAAAAACTGTTTTTT. This sequence encodes CASSYFGQGDEKLFF.

The chain links TRBV6-1 to TRBJ1-1; D is possibly TRBD1 (5 bases). The germline CDR1 and CDR2 sequences are MNHNS and SASEGT. V lost 4 bases, J lost 7 bases, and 7 bases lay in between. The CDR3 sequence is 11 residues long. The CDR3, as DNA: TGTGCCAGCAGTGGACAGCGTGAAGCTTTCTTT. It specifies CASSGQREAFF.